The 10 T cell receptor beta chains presented below share a single source sample, sequenced in a study of T cell responses to AZD1222 COVID-19 vaccine. TCRdb's table, derived via immunoSEQ multiplex PCR, lists solely in-frame clones and lacks some. The sample contains 150,000 to 250,000 clones, approximately 90% of which appear only once. The sample in question was peripheral blood, obtained 28 days after the second AZD1222 dose. These receptor sequences come from an adult who received the AZD1222 COVID-19 vaccine.

The chain links TRBV27 to TRBJ1-4; TRBD1 matches at 7 bases. This CDR3 spans 17 amino acids. V lost 6 bases, J lost 8 bases, and 18 bases stayed unmatched. Germline V lookup: CDR1 MNHEY, CDR2 SMNVEV (reference sequence). The CDR3 region has the DNA TGTGCCAGCAGCCCCTTTTCGACGACAGGGTTTAGGGAAAAACTGTTTTTT. It encodes CASSPFSTTGFREKLFF.

The genes are TRBV9 and TRBJ2-5; no clear D. V was pared by 3 bases and J by 5 bases, with 8 bases between. This CDR3 has 12 amino acids. Germline V lookup: CDR1 SGDLS, CDR2 YYNGEE. The CDR3 protein is CASSAREETQYF. For the CDR3, the DNA is TGTGCCAGCAGCGCGAGAGAGGAGACCCAGTACTTC.

J is TRBJ1-2 and V is TRBV4-2; 7 positions agree with TRBD1. V dropped 0 bases and J dropped 5; count of bases not matched to a gene: 6. This CDR3 comprises 15 residues. Germline V CDR1 and CDR2: LGHNA, YNFKEQ. CDR3 protein: CASSQDDREGYGYTF. The DNA of the CDR3 is TGTGCCAGCAGCCAAGATGACAGGGAAGGGTATGGCTACACCTTC.

The V call is TRBV4-3, the J call TRBJ2-1; D is perhaps TRBD2 (6 bases). Germline V gene lookup returns CDR1 LGHNA and CDR2 YSLEER. Deletions cut 0 bases from V and 10 bases from J, with 13 bases between. This CDR3 comprises 14 residues. The DNA of the CDR3 is TGCGCCAGCAGCCAAGAGTTCGGCGGGGCCGAGCAGTTCTTC. Translated, it gives CASSQEFGGAEQFF.

The chain joins TRBV6-2 or TRBV6-3 to TRBJ1-2; the D gene is possibly TRBD1 (6 bases). Trimming stripped 2 bases from V and 5 bases from J, with 9 bases between. The V gene's germline CDR1 is MNHEY and CDR2 SVGEGT. The CDR3 is 13 residues long. CDR3 coding DNA: TGTGCCAGCAGTTACCGAACAGGGTATGGCTACACCTTC. It specifies CASSYRTGYGYTF.

CDR3 DNA: TGTGCCAGCAGCCGGGGAGGGGGCTCTGGAAACACCATATATTTT. Amino acid sequence: CASSRGGGSGNTIYF. V gene TRBV9 combines with J gene TRBJ1-3, with D possibly matching TRBD1 (6 bases). Trimming left V 4 bases short and J 0 bases short, with 11 bases between. This CDR3 comprises 15 residues. From germline, CDR1 is SGDLS and CDR2 YYNGEE.

The genes are TRBV7-2 and TRBJ2-7, with TRBD1 matching 8 bases. Trimming cost V 8 bases and J 3 bases; bases outside gene matches: 6. CDR1 is SGHTA, CDR2 FQGNSA, per germline. This CDR3 is 13 amino acids long. CDR3 sequence (DNA): TGTGCCAGCGGCCGGGACAGGTTCTACGAGCAGTACTTC. Translation: CASGRDRFYEQYF.

The rearrangement links TRBV2 to TRBJ1-2; D uncertain. This CDR3 is built from 13 residues. CDR1 and CDR2 (germline): SNHLY, FYNNEI. Trimming removed 4 bases at V and 4 bases at J, with 10 bases between. This CDR3 is CASSAEGGYGYTF. Written as DNA, the CDR3 is TGTGCCAGCAGTGCAGAGGGAGGCTATGGCTACACCTTC. Combining the CDR3 with reference TRBV2 and TRBJ1-2 gives the whole variable domain EPEVTQTPSHQVTQMGQEVILRCVPISNHLYFYWYRQILGQKVEFLVSFYNNEISEKSEIFDDQFSVERPDGSNFTLKIRSTKLEDSAMYFCASSAEGGYGYTFGSGTRLTVV.

This clone was counted a single time. V gene TRBV5-8 combines with J gene TRBJ2-3; 9 bases agree with TRBD2. The CDR3 contains 17 residues. In germline, CDR1 is SGHTS, CDR2 YDEGEE. V shed 2 bases, J shed 6 bases, and the junction held 13 bases outside the gene matches. The DNA for the CDR3 is TGTGCCAGCAGCTTTGGGATAGCGGGAGACGGCGTGGATACGCAGTATTTT. It codes for CASSFGIAGDGVDTQYF.

This chain uses TRBV6-5 with TRBJ2-7, with TRBD1 as a possible D gene (5 bases). The V gene's germline CDR1 is MNHEY and CDR2 SVGAGI. The CDR3 covers 15 residues. Trimming cost V 6 bases and J 3 bases, with 18 bases left between them. DNA for the CDR3: TGTGCCAGCAGCCGACAGTCCCTCGGTCTCTACGAGCAGTACTTC. Protein: CASSRQSLGLYEQYF.